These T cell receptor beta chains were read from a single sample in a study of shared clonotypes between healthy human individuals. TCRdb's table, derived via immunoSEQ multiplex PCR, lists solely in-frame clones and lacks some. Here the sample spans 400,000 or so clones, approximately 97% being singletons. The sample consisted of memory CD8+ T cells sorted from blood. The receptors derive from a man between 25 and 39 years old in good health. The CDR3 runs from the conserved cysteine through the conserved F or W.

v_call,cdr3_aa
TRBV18,CASSPTSFTDTQYF
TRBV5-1,CASSPPYTDTQYF
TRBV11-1,CASSLASGTYEQYF
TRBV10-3,CAISWGSNQPQHF
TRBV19,CASSHVYEQYF
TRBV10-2,CASSGTGNYGYTF
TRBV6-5,CASSYSRTGYEQYF
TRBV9,CASSSGTGGRYGYTF
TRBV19,CASSPWKNSNQPQHF
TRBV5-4,CASSLVVEAGYGYTF
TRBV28,CASSGRAFSKVRPQHF
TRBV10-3,CAISVSGEQPQHF
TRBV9,CASSAYNNEQFF
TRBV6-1,CASKQDYTEAFF
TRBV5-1,CASSFREAWEQYF
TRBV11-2,CASSLYFSASYEQYF
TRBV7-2,CASSLALAVYNEQFF